One and the same sample provided the 5 T cell receptor beta chains below, sequenced in a study of type 1 regulatory T cells. Using its own MiXCR run on the reads, TCRdb lists one record per CDR3 protein. The data show about 71,000 distinct CDR3 sequences, less than 25% seen once. The antigens of these receptors remain unknown. Study-wide findings and caveats: Compared with non-Tr1 cells, Tr1 cells showed a narrower TCR repertoire.

Sequences were obtained from cultured type 1 regulatory T (Tr1) cells, either the whole culture or a sorted fraction (not recorded which). Receptor source: a human donor in good health.

This clonotype occurred many times. The chain employs TRBV7-3 and TRBJ2-1; D is ambiguous. Germline CDR1 and CDR2: SGHTA and FQGTGA. The V end was cut by 1 base, the J end by 7 bases, with 17 bases between. The CDR3 has 16 residues. CDR3 sequence (DNA): TGTGCCAGCAGCTTAATTCCGACTCCGACTGGAAATGAGCAGTTCTTC. This translates into CASSLIPTPTGNEQFF.

This chain connects TRBV27 to TRBJ1-1, with D perhaps matching TRBD1 (6 bases). Germline V lookup: CDR1 MNHEY, CDR2 SMNVEV (reference sequence). V lost 7 bases and J 13 bases, leaving 19 bases between the germline ends. The CDR3 extends over 12 amino acids. In DNA form, the CDR3 reads TGTGCCAGCAACCTAGGGTACGGGGGCCGTTTCTTT. Translated: CASNLGYGGRFF.

This clonotype was observed a few times. The chain links TRBV20-1 to TRBJ2-5; no reliable D call. V was clipped by 7 bases and J by 1 base, with 7 bases between them. The germline V gene encodes CDR1 DFQATT and CDR2 SNEGSKA (reference sequence). The CDR3 consists of 11 residues. CDR3 region: CSVGPQETQYF. The DNA for the CDR3 is TGCAGTGTCGGACCCCAAGAGACCCAGTACTTC.

The rearrangement joins TRBV28 to TRBJ1-5; tentative D call: TRBD1 (6 bases). V was pared by 7 bases and J by 6 bases, with 16 bases between. This CDR3 has 14 residues. Germline CDR1 and CDR2: MDHEN and SYDVKM. Here the CDR3 reads CASKQGSSGQPQHF. DNA for the CDR3: TGTGCCAGCAAGCAGGGGTCCTCGGGTCAGCCCCAGCATTTT.

The chain carries TRBV20-1 and TRBJ2-1; the D is unclear. The CDR3 runs to 14 residues. Germline CDR1 is DFQATT and CDR2 is SNEGSKA (reference sequence). Trimming pared 7 bases from V and 5 bases from J, leaving 18 bases between. CDR3 DNA sequence: TGCAGTGTAATTAAAACTTATTCTCACAATGAGCAGTTCTTC. Translation: CSVIKTYSHNEQFF.